The 26 T cell receptor beta chains below all came from one sample that was sequenced in a study of Tregs in tolerant kidney transplant recipients. For these TCRs, the target antigens are not known. Profiling relied on immunoSEQ multiplex PCR, and the TCRdb table lists in-frame clones only, not all of them. This sample's table has some 2,200 clones. Recipient PBMCs carried a CFSE label and met irradiated graft donor PBMCs for approximately 6 days before FACS sorting. The sequences come from CD8+ T cells from blood cultured with allogeneic cells, collected before the transplant. These receptors all come from a human patient who received a combined kidney and bone marrow transplant.

About this clone: The read terminates 3 residues before the CDR3 end, so the remaining end is supplied by the germline J gene. This chain links TRBV10-1 with TRBJ2-7; D may be TRBD2 (6 bases). This CDR3 spans 14 amino acids. The germline V and J ends were trimmed by 6 bases and 2 bases, with 14 bases remaining between them. The germline V gene has CDR1 WNHNN and CDR2 SYGVQD (reference sequence). CDR3 DNA (partial): TGCGCCAGCAGCCGGGACTCGTCCCCCTACGAG. This codes for CASSRDSSPYE. The CDR3, in full, reads CASSRDSSPYEQYF.

As concerns this clone: The CDR3 goes on 3 residues after the read ends, and that part is filled in from the germline J gene. V gene TRBV20-1 combines with J gene TRBJ2-1; the match to TRBD2 covers 13 bases. Per the germline V gene, CDR1 is DFQATT and CDR2 is SNEGSKA (reference sequence). V trimming: 2 bases; J trimming: 8 bases; junction bases outside the gene matches: 6. The CDR3 extends over 15 amino acids. This chain's CDR3 is CSARPRLAGGYEQFF. The part of the CDR3 DNA that was read is TGCAGTGCTAGACCCAGACTAGCGGGGGGCTATGAG.

According to its frequency, this clone is medium-sized. Read data end 3 residues before the CDR3 end; the end is taken from the germline J gene. The V gene is TRBV7-8, the J gene TRBJ2-7; D possibly corresponds to TRBD2 (6 bases). CDR1 SGHVS and CDR2 FQNEAQ come from the germline V gene. This CDR3 comprises 14 residues. Trimming removed 3 bases at V and 2 bases at J, with 11 bases between. The CDR3 reads CASSLSGSTYEQYF. The sequenced CDR3 bases are TGTGCCAGCAGCTTGAGCGGGTCTACCTACGAG.

Worth noting for this clone: The CDR3 goes on 3 residues after the read ends, and that part is filled in from the germline J gene. This chain joins TRBV7-2 and TRBJ2-2; weak D call: TRBD1 (5 bases). Trimming cost V 4 bases and J 4 bases, with 10 bases left between them. The V gene's germline CDR1 is SGHTA and CDR2 FQGNSA. The CDR3 has 14 amino acids. The CDR3 sequence is CASSSLGVTGELFF. The DNA read from the CDR3 is TGTGCCAGCAGCTCTTTAGGGGTCACCGGGGAG.

For this clone: Read sequence stops 3 residues before the CDR3 end, and the germline J gene provides the missing end. The chain couples TRBV7-8 to TRBJ1-2, with D possibly being TRBD1 (6 bases). Germline-derived CDR1 and CDR2 are SGHVS and FQNEAQ. There are 13 residues in the CDR3. With 4 bases removed from V and 7 bases from J, the gap between germline ends came to 13 bases. The CDR3 DNA, read in part, is TGTGCCAGCAGCTCCCAGGGGAGAGGTGGC. Its protein product is CASSSQGRGG. The full CDR3 protein reads CASSSQGRGGYTF. Supplemented by reference TRBV7-8 and TRBJ1-2, the full variable domain reads GAGVSQSPRYKVAKRGQDVALRCDPISGHVSLFWYQQALGQGPEFLTYFQNEAQLDKSGLPSDRFFAERPEGSVSTLKIQRTQQEDSAVYLCASSSQGRGGYTFGSGTRLTVV.

Notes on this clone: The read ends 3 residues shy of where the CDR3 ends; the end is completed using the germline J gene. The chain is built from TRBV5-1 and TRBJ1-2; D call uncertain. V dropped 4 bases and J dropped 1 base, with 14 bases sitting between them. CDR1 is SGHRS, CDR2 YFSETQ, per germline. The CDR3 sequence is 15 residues long. The CDR3 is CASSLLHQDNYGYTF. The CDR3 bases that were read are TGCGCCAGCAGCCTTCTTCACCAGGATAACTATGGC. Full variable domain (remainder filled in from reference TRBV5-1 and TRBJ1-2): KAGVTQTPRYLIKTRGQQVTLSCSPISGHRSVSWYQQTPGQGLQFLFEYFSETQRNKGNFPGRFSGRQFSNSRSEMNVSTLELGDSALYLCASSLLHQDNYGYTFGSGTRLTVV.

By frequency, this clone registers medium-sized. The observed sequence ends 3 residues before the CDR3 terminus, with the missing tail filled in from the germline J gene. The chain has TRBV10-1 and TRBJ2-2; D remains unclear. CDR1 is WNHNN, CDR2 SYGVQD, per germline (reference sequence). V was pared by 1 base and J by 4 bases, with 7 bases between. This CDR3 region has 14 residues. This CDR3 is CASSELSVTGELFF. Incomplete CDR3 DNA: TGCGCCAGCAGTGAGTTATCAGTCACCGGGGAG.

Its frequency marks this clone as medium-sized (0.01 to 0.1%). The read ends 3 residues early relative to the CDR3; the germline J gene fills the gap. The chain has TRBV7-2 and TRBJ2-3; tentative D call: TRBD2 (6 bases). With 0 bases removed from V and 3 bases from J, the gap between germline ends came to 13 bases. CDR1 is SGHTA, CDR2 FQGNSA, per germline. The CDR3 is 16 amino acids. The CDR3 spells CASSLAAGRLTDTQYF. The sequenced CDR3 bases are TGTGCCAGCAGCTTAGCCGCGGGAAGGTTGACAGATACG.

This clone is labeled medium-sized based on frequency. The sequenced CDR3 bases are TGTGCCAGCTCACCCACAGGGGGCACCTACAATGAG. This gives the protein CASSPTGGTYNE. The CDR3 reads in full as CASSPTGGTYNEQFF. This rearrangement joins TRBV18 to TRBJ2-1; 9 positions agree with TRBD1. Sequencing ends 3 residues short of the CDR3 end; the germline J gene provides the rest. Trimming cost V 3 bases and J 2 bases; bases outside gene matches: 2. CDR1 KGHSH and CDR2 LQKENI come from the germline V gene. There are 15 residues in the CDR3.

Of note for this clone: The read terminates 3 residues ahead of where the CDR3 ends, so the germline J gene completes it. The V gene is TRBV20-1, the J gene TRBJ1-1, with TRBD1 as a possible D gene (6 bases). Germline CDR1 DFQATT, CDR2 SNEGSKA (reference sequence). The CDR3 contains 18 residues. V lost 1 base, J lost 4 bases, and 25 bases lay in between. CDR3 bases read: TGCAGTGCTAGAGTTGTGAGAAGAACAGGGATAGGAGGCACTGAA. The encoded protein is CSARVVRRTGIGGTE. From start to end, the CDR3 is CSARVVRRTGIGGTEAFF.

The CDR3 reads CASRPERGTTDTQYF. The part of the CDR3 DNA that was read is TGTGCCAGCAGGCCCGAGCGGGGGACCACAGATACG. The V gene is TRBV7-8, the J gene TRBJ2-3; TRBD2 aligns across 8 bases. The read gets to within 3 residues of the CDR3 end, and the germline J gene fills in the rest. This CDR3 has 15 amino acids. Trimming removed 6 bases from V and 2 bases from J; junction bases left unmatched: 7. Germline-derived CDR1 and CDR2 are SGHVS and FQNEAQ.

With regard to this clone: Read coverage stops 3 residues before the CDR3 terminus; the germline J gene supplies the remainder. The chain has TRBV4-2 and TRBJ1-6; D is unclear. Germline V gene lookup returns CDR1 LGHNA and CDR2 YNFKEQ. The CDR3 contains 15 residues. The V and J ends lost 3 bases and 6 bases respectively, with 12 bases between them. The covered CDR3 bases are TGTGCCAGCAGCCATTCATATGGCCTTAATTCACCC. Its translation: CASSHSYGLNSP. The entire CDR3 is CASSHSYGLNSPLHF.

Comment on this clone: Read data end 3 residues before the CDR3 end; the end is taken from the germline J gene. The chain has TRBV11-2 and TRBJ1-2; 8 bases line up with TRBD1. V lost 5 bases and J lost 7; bases outside the gene matches: 3. CDR3 length: 12 amino acids. CDR1 is SGHAT and CDR2 is FQNNGV in the germline V gene. The CDR3 DNA, read in part, is TGTGCCAGCAGCCCAGGGGGCGCTGGC. Its protein product is CASSPGGAG. The entire CDR3 protein is CASSPGGAGYTF.

This clone ranks as medium-sized in terms of frequency. The read finishes 3 residues shy of the CDR3 end, and the germline J gene is used to complete it. The chain joins TRBV29-1 to TRBJ1-1; a weak D match, TRBD1 (5 bases). Trimming cost V 1 base and J 3 bases, with 9 bases left between them. This CDR3 has 13 amino acids. Germline CDR1 and CDR2: SQVTM and ANQGSEA. CDR3 DNA (partial): TGCAGCGTTGAAGCCAGGGTGGACACTGAA. Translating gives CSVEARVDTE. The entire CDR3 sequence reads CSVEARVDTEAFF.

A remark on this clone: The read terminates 3 residues ahead of where the CDR3 ends, so the germline J gene completes it. The chain has TRBV19 and TRBJ2-2, with D possibly matching TRBD2 (5 bases). The germline gives CDR1 LNHDA, CDR2 SQIVND (reference sequence). V was clipped by 10 bases and J by 8 bases, with 8 bases between them. The CDR3 contains 10 residues. The CDR3 is CATGEGELFF. The CDR3 bases that were read are TGTGCCACCGGGGAGGGGGAG.

On this clone itself: The junction shows a germline mismatch at one end, possibly a read error. The CDR3 loop is CASSQDRTGGNYEQYF. Incomplete CDR3 DNA: TGCGCCAGCAGCCAAGACAGAACAGGGGGAAATTACGAG. This rearrangement joins TRBV4-2 to TRBJ2-7; 8 nucleotides align to TRBD1. The missing CDR3 end, 3 residues past where the read stops, is filled in from the germline J gene. The CDR3 spans 16 residues. CDR1 is LGHNA and CDR2 is YNFKEQ in the germline V gene.

To note about this clone: Read coverage stops 3 residues before the CDR3 terminus; the germline J gene supplies the remainder. The chain combines TRBV5-1 with TRBJ1-5, with D unresolved. The V gene's germline CDR1 is SGHRS and CDR2 YFSETQ. CDR3 length: 14 amino acids. V was shortened by 0 bases and J by 2 bases, with 6 bases between the two germline ends. Partial CDR3 DNA: TGCGCCAGCAGCTTGGCCCCCGGCAATCAGCCC. Translated, it gives CASSLAPGNQP. The CDR3, in full, reads CASSLAPGNQPQHF.

As for this clone: The CDR3 end is not reached by the read, which stops 3 residues before it; the germline J gene fills it in. The chain is built from TRBV19 and TRBJ1-1; D gene ambiguous. CDR3 length: 14 amino acids. V was cut by 3 bases and J by 6 bases, with 14 bases left in between. The germline V gene has CDR1 LNHDA and CDR2 SQIVND (reference sequence). Incomplete CDR3 DNA: TGTGCCAGTAGTATTCTGTCAGTTAACCCTGAA. This encodes CASSILSVNPE. The CDR3 reads in full as CASSILSVNPEAFF.

By frequency, this clone is medium-sized. The read halts 3 residues ahead of the CDR3 end, with the missing end drawn from the germline J gene. The V call is TRBV28, the J call TRBJ2-7, with D possibly matching TRBD1 (5 bases). V was shortened by 3 bases and J by 5 bases, with 17 bases between the two germline ends. The germline V gene encodes CDR1 MDHEN and CDR2 SYDVKM. The CDR3 is 15 residues long. The DNA read from the CDR3 is TGTGCCAGCAGTTTGTTTAGGCAGGGTTTCGACGAG. This encodes CASSLFRQGFDE. The CDR3 in full is CASSLFRQGFDEQYF.

Its frequency marks this clone as medium-sized. Read data end 3 residues before the CDR3 end; the end is taken from the germline J gene. The genes are TRBV12-3 or TRBV12-4 and TRBJ1-1; TRBD1 is a possible D gene (6 bases). This CDR3 has 15 residues. The V end was cut by 5 bases, the J end by 0 bases, with 13 bases between. The sequenced CDR3 bases are TGTGCCAGCAGTCTAAGCCCAGGGGTGAACACTGAA. This encodes CASSLSPGVNTE. The CDR3, in full, reads CASSLSPGVNTEAFF.

In terms of frequency, this clone is medium-sized. From the germline J gene comes the end of the CDR3, since the read stops 3 residues before it. The V and J genes are TRBV28 and TRBJ2-7; 8 bases agree with TRBD2. After removal of 1 base from V and 4 bases from J, the junction contained 12 bases not matched to a gene. Germline CDR1 MDHEN, CDR2 SYDVKM. This CDR3 has 17 residues. The CDR3 sequence: CASSLFELAERKYEQYF. CDR3 DNA, as far as it was read: TGTGCCAGCAGTTTATTCGAACTAGCGGAACGAAAATACGAG.

Judged by frequency, this clone is medium-sized. The CDR3 end falls 3 residues outside the read, so it is completed with the germline J gene. The chain carries TRBV6-1 and TRBJ2-7; TRBD2 is a possible D gene (6 bases). Germline CDR1 reads MNHNS; CDR2 reads SASEGT. CDR3 length: 17 amino acids. V was trimmed by 0 bases and J by 2 bases, leaving 17 bases between them. The chain's CDR3 is CASSEAAIAEIPYEQYF. Partial CDR3 DNA: TGTGCCAGCAGTGAAGCGGCGATAGCGGAAATCCCCTACGAG.

About this clone: The read ends 3 residues shy of where the CDR3 ends; the end is completed using the germline J gene. This chain joins TRBV7-6 and TRBJ2-6; TRBD1 matches 11 bases. V dropped 5 bases and J dropped 0; count of bases not matched to a gene: 6. Germline V gene data show CDR1 as SGHVS and CDR2 as FNYEAQ. The CDR3 has 18 amino acids. The CDR3 loop reads CASSPGQGESSGANVLTF. The sequenced CDR3 bases are TGTGCCAGCAGCCCGGGACAGGGGGAAAGCTCTGGGGCCAACGTC.

With regard to this clone: The read ends 3 residues before the CDR3 terminus; that terminus is restored from the germline J gene. The chain employs TRBV7-9 and TRBJ1-6; possible D gene TRBD1, 6 bases. This CDR3 is built from 15 residues. Trimming took off 3 bases at V and 2 bases at J, with 8 bases between the two ends. CDR1 and CDR2 from the germline V gene are SEHNR and FQNEAQ (reference sequence). The CDR3 DNA, read in part, is TGTGCCAGCAGCTTCACAGGGACCTATAATTCACCC. Translating it yields CASSFTGTYNSP. The whole CDR3 region reads CASSFTGTYNSPLHF.

Details on this clone: The read halts 3 residues ahead of the CDR3 end, with the missing end drawn from the germline J gene. This sequence joins TRBV5-1 and TRBJ1-2, with a weak D call TRBD1 (5 bases). V lost 0 bases and J 2 bases, leaving 5 bases between the germline ends. In germline, CDR1 is SGHRS, CDR2 YFSETQ. The CDR3 runs 13 residues. Partial CDR3 DNA: TGCGCCAGCAGCTTGGGACAGAACTATGGC. It translates to CASSLGQNYG. The CDR3 in full is CASSLGQNYGYTF.

This clone is deemed medium-sized by its frequency. CDR3 DNA, as far as it was read: TGTGCCATCAGTGAAGGTGGTCAATCCTACAATGAG. Amino acid sequence: CAISEGGQSYNE. The whole CDR3 protein reads CAISEGGQSYNEQFF. This rearrangement joins TRBV10-3 to TRBJ2-1, with D hard to call. The CDR3 end falls 3 residues outside the read, so it is completed with the germline J gene. The V gene lost 3 bases and the J gene lost 1 base, with 10 bases spanning the gap. The germline V gene encodes CDR1 ENHRY and CDR2 SYGVKD. The CDR3 contains 15 residues.